This T cell receptor (beta chain) was recorded in a study of T cells in localized non-small cell lung cancer. As to this clone: Its antigen is not known.

Assay used: immunoSEQ multiplex PCR; TCRdb lists only in-frame clones, some missing. The sample contains some 140,000 clones, around 89% of which appear only once. This CDR3 has 14 residues. V shed 4 bases and J 5 bases; nucleotides not matched to a gene: 8. CDR1 is SGHNT and CDR2 is YYREEE in the germline V gene (reference sequence). Study outcomes and limitations: Of the tissues analyzed, uninvolved adjacent lung showed maximal T cell clonality, greater than tumor. Greater T cell density in blood accompanied longer overall survival. Adjacent lung exhibited a median of about 57 among the 100 most abundant tumor clones.

The starting material was peripheral blood, obtained before any cancer treatment. The receptor was isolated from a female donor older than 55 with stage I lung adenocarcinoma. V is TRBV5-4 and J is TRBJ2-7; 8 bases are a match to TRBD1. CDR3 DNA: TGTGCCAGCAGCCGGGTCGACAGGGGAAACGAGCAGTACTTC. Protein sequence: CASSRVDRGNEQYF. Variable domain in full (rest from reference TRBV5-4 and TRBJ2-7): ETGVTQSPTHLIKTRGQQVTLRCSSQSGHNTVSWYQQALGQGPQFIFQYYREEENGRGNFPPRFSGLQFPNYSSELNVNALELDDSALYLCASSRVDRGNEQYFGPGTRLTVT.